This is a list of T cell receptor beta chains from one sample in a study of T cell responses to AZD1222 COVID-19 vaccine. Sequencing used immunoSEQ multiplex PCR; TCRdb keeps in-frame clones, though not all of them. The table has approximately 140,000 clones, around 90% seen once; the top ten hold about 1.1%. The sample was peripheral blood, taken 28 days after the second AZD1222 dose. The receptors shown here come from an adult who received the AZD1222 COVID-19 vaccine. The CDR3 runs from the conserved cysteine through the conserved F or W. A D gene is named only where the DNA matches it firmly. Clone size is stated in some rows and not others, as once, few, many or a class when expanded.

>TRBJ2-2|TRBD2|.|TRBV14
CASSQRIAGGLGELFF
TGTGCCAGCAGCCAACGAATAGCGGGGGGTCTCGGGGAGCTGTTTTTT
>TRBJ2-3|.|.|TRBV9
CASSPTGTSTDTQYF
TGTGCCAGCAGCCCTACGGGGACCAGCACAGATACGCAGTATTTT
>TRBJ2-7|TRBD1|.|TRBV5-8
CASSPGQGYYEQYF
TGTGCCAGCAGTCCGGGACAGGGGTATTACGAGCAGTACTTC
>TRBJ2-3|TRBD1|.|TRBV4-1
CASSLGQGNTDTQYF
TGCGCCAGCAGCCTAGGACAGGGGAACACAGATACGCAGTATTTT
>TRBJ1-3|.|.|TRBV28
CASSRGPGNTIYF
TGTGCCAGCAGTAGGGGTCCCGGAAACACCATATATTTT
>TRBJ1-4|.|.|TRBV6-2/TRBV6-3
CASSYSPGQPTNEKLFF
TGTGCCAGCAGTTATTCTCCCGGACAGCCAACTAATGAAAAACTGTTTTTT
>TRBJ2-5|TRBD1|.|TRBV19
CASSMAGGWETQYF
TGTGCCAGTAGTATGGCAGGGGGCTGGGAGACCCAGTACTTC
>TRBJ1-1|TRBD1|.|TRBV6-5
CASRPTGGRTEAFF
TGTGCCAGCAGGCCTACAGGGGGCCGGACTGAAGCTTTCTTT
>TRBJ2-1|TRBD2|.|TRBV6-5
CASTSGSSYNEQFF
TGTGCCAGCACTAGCGGGAGCTCTTACAATGAGCAGTTCTTC
>TRBJ1-2|.|.|TRBV11-2
CASSLVGATGGYTF
TGTGCCAGCAGCTTAGTTGGGGCGACCGGTGGCTACACCTTC
>TRBJ1-2|.|.|TRBV3-1/TRBV3-2
CASSQISQARGYTF
TGTGCCAGCAGCCAAATATCGCAGGCGAGGGGCTACACCTTC
>TRBJ1-2|TRBD1|.|TRBV7-2
CASSLSPWDRDRGYTF
TGTGCCAGCAGCCTTAGTCCCTGGGACAGGGATCGCGGCTACACCTTC
>TRBJ2-7|TRBD1|.|TRBV6-5
CASAKTGQRYEQYF
TGTGCCAGCGCGAAAACGGGACAGCGCTACGAGCAGTACTTC
>TRBJ1-2|.|.|TRBV7-8
CASSLLRTGDYGYTF
TGTGCCAGCAGCCTATTGCGGACCGGGGATTATGGCTACACCTTC
>TRBJ1-1|.|.|TRBV21-1
CASSKGNRGRETEAFF
TGTGCCAGCAGCAAAGGTAACAGGGGGCGCGAAACTGAAGCTTTCTTT
>TRBJ1-4|TRBD1|.|TRBV3-1/TRBV3-2
CASSQDGQGDEKLFF
TGTGCCAGCAGCCAAGACGGCCAGGGGGACGAAAAACTGTTTTTT
>TRBJ2-1|.|.|TRBV19
CASSAKAGYEYNEQFF
TGTGCCAGTAGTGCGAAGGCAGGGTATGAGTACAATGAGCAGTTCTTC
>TRBJ2-3|.|.|TRBV10-3
CAISGGVTDTQYF
TGTGCCATCAGTGGCGGGGTGACAGATACGCAGTATTTT
>TRBJ2-7|TRBD1|.|TRBV6-5
CASSYGTGGRYEQYF
TGTGCCAGCAGTTACGGGACAGGGGGTAGGTACGAGCAGTACTTC
>TRBJ2-2|.|.|TRBV7-3
CASSTRGELFF
TGTGCCAGCAGCACCCGCGGGGAGCTGTTTTTT
>TRBJ2-5|.|.|TRBV7-3
CASSLTVGGETQYF
TGTGCCAGCAGCTTAACAGTTGGGGGAGAGACCCAGTACTTC
>TRBJ2-3|.|.|TRBV4-1
CASSQLTGTSTDTQYF
TGCGCCAGCAGCCAACTAACAGGGACTAGCACAGATACGCAGTATTTT
>TRBJ2-1|.|.|TRBV9
CASSIPNNEQFF
TGTGCCAGCAGCATTCCAAACAATGAGCAGTTCTTC
>TRBJ1-6|.|.|TRBV5-6
CASSLYRFSPLHF
TGTGCCAGCAGCTTGTACAGGTTTTCACCCCTCCACTTT
>TRBJ1-2|.|.|TRBV4-1
CASSQDTGYGYTF
TGCGCCAGCAGCCAAGACACAGGGTATGGCTACACCTTC
>TRBJ2-7|TRBD1|.|TRBV5-5
CASSRDRNPEQYF
TGTGCCAGCAGCAGGGACAGGAACCCCGAGCAGTACTTC
>TRBJ1-1|.|.|TRBV12-3/TRBV12-4
CASRPANTEAFF
TGTGCCAGCAGGCCAGCGAACACTGAAGCTTTCTTT
>TRBJ2-7|.|.|TRBV29-1
CSVVWRGGGEQYF
TGCAGCGTTGTCTGGAGGGGTGGGGGCGAGCAGTACTTC
>TRBJ1-1|.|few|TRBV5-4
CASSSHRNTEAFF
TGTGCCAGCAGCTCCCACAGGAACACTGAAGCTTTCTTT
>TRBJ2-7|.|.|TRBV30
CASKGGSSEQYF
TGTGCATCAAAGGGGGGTTCCTCGGAGCAGTACTTC
>TRBJ2-5|TRBD1|.|TRBV28
CASSLLPGQGAETQYF
TGTGCCAGCAGTTTATTGCCGGGACAGGGGGCAGAGACCCAGTACTTC
>TRBJ2-2|.|.|TRBV5-1
CASSLFSSTGELFF
TGCGCCAGCAGCTTGTTCAGTAGTACCGGGGAGCTGTTTTTT
>TRBJ2-5|.|.|TRBV28
CASSPRLEGAQETQYF
TGTGCCAGCAGTCCCCGGCTGGAGGGGGCCCAAGAGACCCAGTACTTC
>TRBJ2-7|.|.|TRBV30
CAWRRGGFEQYF
TGTGCCTGGAGGCGAGGGGGGTTCGAGCAGTACTTC
>TRBJ1-6|.|.|TRBV9
CASSVERGVKDSPLHF
TGTGCCAGCAGCGTCGAGAGGGGGGTCAAGGATTCACCCCTCCACTTT
>TRBJ2-5|.|.|TRBV3-1/TRBV3-2
CASSQDYRAEETQYF
TGTGCCAGCAGCCAAGACTACAGAGCAGAAGAGACCCAGTACTTC
>TRBJ2-5|.|.|TRBV7-9
CASSLVGGVETQYF
TGTGCCAGCAGCTTAGTGGGCGGGGTGGAGACCCAGTACTTC
>TRBJ2-3|.|.|TRBV7-3
CASSLKGGYSTDTQYF
TGTGCCAGCAGCTTAAAAGGGGGGTATAGCACAGATACGCAGTATTTT
>TRBJ2-1|.|.|TRBV12-3/TRBV12-4
CASSSTGREQFF
TGTGCCAGCAGCTCGACAGGCCGTGAGCAGTTCTTC
>TRBJ1-6|.|.|TRBV11-2
CASSLDAVRSPLHF
TGTGCCAGCAGCTTAGATGCAGTTCGTTCACCCCTCCACTTT
>TRBJ2-5|TRBD2|.|TRBV6-2/TRBV6-3
CASSPTSGSSETQYF
TGTGCCAGCAGTCCGACTAGCGGGAGTTCTGAGACCCAGTACTTC
>TRBJ2-5|.|once|TRBV4-1
CASSQEEGRETQYF
TGCGCCAGCAGCCAAGAGGAGGGTCGGGAGACCCAGTACTTC
>TRBJ2-3|.|.|TRBV13
CASSSRDTQYF
TGTGCCAGCAGCTCCCGGGATACGCAGTATTTT
>TRBJ2-7|TRBD2|.|TRBV29-1
CSVEETSGNGQYF
TGCAGCGTTGAAGAGACTAGCGGGAACGGGCAGTACTTC
>TRBJ1-2|.|.|TRBV2
CASGTGYGYTF
TGTGCCAGCGGAACAGGCTATGGCTACACCTTC
>TRBJ2-1|.|.|TRBV27
CASSLLSSYNEQFF
TGTGCCAGCAGTTTACTGAGCTCCTACAATGAGCAGTTCTTC